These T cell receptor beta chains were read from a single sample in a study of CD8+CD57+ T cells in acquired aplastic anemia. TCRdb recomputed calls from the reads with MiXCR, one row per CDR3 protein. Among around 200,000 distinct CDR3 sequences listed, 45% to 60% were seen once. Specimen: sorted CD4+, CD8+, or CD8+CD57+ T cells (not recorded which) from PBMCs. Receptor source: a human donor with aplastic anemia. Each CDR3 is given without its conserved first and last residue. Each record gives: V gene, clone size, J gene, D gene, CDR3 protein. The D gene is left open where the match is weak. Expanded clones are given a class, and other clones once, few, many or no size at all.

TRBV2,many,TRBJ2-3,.,ASSPLGGATDTQY
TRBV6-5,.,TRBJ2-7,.,AISSGGIGYEQY
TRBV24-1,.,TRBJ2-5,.,ATSDLQGETQY
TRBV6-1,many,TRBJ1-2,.,ASSEIRGYGYT
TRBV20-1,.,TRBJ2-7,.,SARGRLNYEQY
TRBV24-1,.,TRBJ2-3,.,AASSPGLSTDTQY
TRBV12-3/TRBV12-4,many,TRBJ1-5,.,ASSFNNRNQPQH
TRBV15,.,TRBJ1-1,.,ATSPDDGEMNTEAF
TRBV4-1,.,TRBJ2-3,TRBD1,ASSQGQGPSGITDTQY
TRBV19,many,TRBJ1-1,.,ASSTVAGQSAF
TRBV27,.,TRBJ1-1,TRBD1,ASSLRGTGNTEAF
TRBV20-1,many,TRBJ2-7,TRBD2,SARPPLAGYGYEQY
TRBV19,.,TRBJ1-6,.,ASSIQRGGSSYNSPLH
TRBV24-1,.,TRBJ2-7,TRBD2,ATIRSPSGREPSYEQY
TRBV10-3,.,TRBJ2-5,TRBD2,AISEAGTSGEETQY
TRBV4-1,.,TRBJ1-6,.,ASSQEWGWSALH
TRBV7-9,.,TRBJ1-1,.,ASRGRSEAF
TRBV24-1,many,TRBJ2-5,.,ATRRGPAETQY
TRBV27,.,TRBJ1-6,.,ATAVGSYNSPLH
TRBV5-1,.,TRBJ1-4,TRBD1,ASSLLTGGKEKLF
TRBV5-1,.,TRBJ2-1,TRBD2,ASSLGLAGVIYNEQF
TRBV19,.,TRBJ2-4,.,ASSIRSSHIQY
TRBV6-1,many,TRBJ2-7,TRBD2,ASSRVGSGGYEQY
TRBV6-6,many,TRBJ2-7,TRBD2,ASSWTSFHEQY
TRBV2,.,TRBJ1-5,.,ASSGAVPNQPQH
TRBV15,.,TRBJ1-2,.,ATSKLVPGHSSNYGYT
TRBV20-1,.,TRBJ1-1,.,SAREGGIESEAF
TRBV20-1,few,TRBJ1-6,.,SARLTTTDFLSPLH
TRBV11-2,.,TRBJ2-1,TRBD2,ASSSLVLAGSNEQF
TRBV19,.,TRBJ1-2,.,ASSRQDKEYGYT
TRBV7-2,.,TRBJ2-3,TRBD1,ASSLAQGTGEDTQY
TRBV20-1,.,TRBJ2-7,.,SARDTRNYEQY
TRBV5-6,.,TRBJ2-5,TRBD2,ASSLFGLGRGTQY
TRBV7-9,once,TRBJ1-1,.,ASSLRQTGNTEAF
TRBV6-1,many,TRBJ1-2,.,ASSESKGNYGYT